This is a list of T cell receptor beta chains from one sample in a study of cytomegalovirus exposure and HLA in healthy donors. Repertoires were generated with immunoSEQ multiplex PCR, while TCRdb's copy carries only in-frame clones and drops some. The sample holds about 180,000 clones, about 72% seen once. The sample was PBMCs. These receptors were collected from a human donor in good health. Both conserved end residues are part of each CDR3. The D gene is left open where the match is weak. Clone size appears in some rows only: once, few, many, or a class for an expanded clone.

cdr3_nt: TGTGCCAGCAGGGTTGGGGGGACCGGGGAGCTGTTTTTT; cdr3_aa: CASRVGGTGELFF; j_call: TRBJ2-2; d_call: .; clone_size: .; v_call: TRBV6-5
cdr3_nt: TGCGCCAGCAGCCAAGAGAATGGGCGGGGAGAGACCCAGTACTTC; cdr3_aa: CASSQENGRGETQYF; j_call: TRBJ2-5; d_call: .; clone_size: .; v_call: TRBV4-1
cdr3_nt: TGTGCCAGCAGCGCCAGACAGAAGGAAGAGCAGTACTTC; cdr3_aa: CASSARQKEEQYF; j_call: TRBJ2-7; d_call: .; clone_size: once; v_call: TRBV9
cdr3_nt: TGTGCCAGCAGCTTAAGGAGGCTAGCGCCCACCGGGGAGCTGTTTTTT; cdr3_aa: CASSLRRLAPTGELFF; j_call: TRBJ2-2; d_call: .; clone_size: few; v_call: TRBV7-8
cdr3_nt: TGTGCCAGCAGCCAAGACGGGGGACGGGGGGGGACCTACGAGCAGTACTTC; cdr3_aa: CASSQDGGRGGTYEQYF; j_call: TRBJ2-7; d_call: TRBD2; clone_size: .; v_call: TRBV14
cdr3_nt: TGTGCCAGCTCAGCAAACAGGGGCGCGGGGGAGCAGTACTTC; cdr3_aa: CASSANRGAGEQYF; j_call: TRBJ2-7; d_call: .; clone_size: .; v_call: TRBV18
cdr3_nt: TGTGCCAGCAGCCCCCATGGGGGGATCTCGGACACTGAAGCTTTCTTT; cdr3_aa: CASSPHGGISDTEAFF; j_call: TRBJ1-1; d_call: .; clone_size: once; v_call: TRBV9
cdr3_nt: TGTGCCAGTAGTATAGCAGACAGGGGGGACTACGAGCAGTACTTC; cdr3_aa: CASSIADRGDYEQYF; j_call: TRBJ2-7; d_call: TRBD1; clone_size: .; v_call: TRBV19
cdr3_nt: TGTGCCAGCAGCGTAGCTCAGGGCCTCTATGGCTACACCTTC; cdr3_aa: CASSVAQGLYGYTF; j_call: TRBJ1-2; d_call: .; clone_size: .; v_call: TRBV9
cdr3_nt: TGTGCCATTGGCGGGGTCCAGGATCGCTATGGCTACACCTTC; cdr3_aa: CAIGGVQDRYGYTF; j_call: TRBJ1-2; d_call: .; clone_size: few; v_call: TRBV7-9
cdr3_nt: TGTGCCAGCACCTTGAGCCGCCAAGAGACCCAGTACTTC; cdr3_aa: CASTLSRQETQYF; j_call: TRBJ2-5; d_call: .; clone_size: once; v_call: TRBV2
cdr3_nt: TGTGCCAGCAGTAGCCCGGCAGGGGGCAGCACTGAAGCTTTCTTT; cdr3_aa: CASSSPAGGSTEAFF; j_call: TRBJ1-1; d_call: TRBD1; clone_size: .; v_call: TRBV28
cdr3_nt: TGTGGGCTGGGGGGGGTTAACTATGGCTACACCTTC; cdr3_aa: CGLGGVNYGYTF; j_call: TRBJ1-2; d_call: .; clone_size: .; v_call: TRBV6-6
cdr3_nt: TGTGCCTGGGACCCCGGATCGGGACAGAAAAACTATGGCTACACCTTC; cdr3_aa: CAWDPGSGQKNYGYTF; j_call: TRBJ1-2; d_call: TRBD1; clone_size: .; v_call: TRBV30
cdr3_nt: TGTGCCAGTAGTATAGAGAATCAGGGGGGAGCTTTCTTT; cdr3_aa: CASSIENQGGAFF; j_call: TRBJ1-1; d_call: TRBD1; clone_size: .; v_call: TRBV19
cdr3_nt: TGTGCCATCAGTGGGACGAGGGGAGGCACTGAAGCTTTCTTT; cdr3_aa: CAISGTRGGTEAFF; j_call: TRBJ1-1; d_call: .; clone_size: .; v_call: TRBV10-3
cdr3_nt: TGTGCCAGTAGTATAGGACAGAGCACAGATACGCAGTATTTT; cdr3_aa: CASSIGQSTDTQYF; j_call: TRBJ2-3; d_call: .; clone_size: .; v_call: TRBV19
cdr3_nt: TGTGCCAGCAGTCCCCGATCAGGATCCTACAATGAGCAGTTCTTC; cdr3_aa: CASSPRSGSYNEQFF; j_call: TRBJ2-1; d_call: .; clone_size: once; v_call: TRBV6-1
cdr3_nt: TGTGCCAGCAGCAGGGATAGCAATCAGCCCCAGCATTTT; cdr3_aa: CASSRDSNQPQHF; j_call: TRBJ1-5; d_call: .; clone_size: .; v_call: TRBV6-1
cdr3_nt: TGTGCCTGGGATCAAACAAGAAACACTGAAGCTTTCTTT; cdr3_aa: CAWDQTRNTEAFF; j_call: TRBJ1-1; d_call: .; clone_size: .; v_call: TRBV30
cdr3_nt: TGTGCCTGGGGACAGGCGTTCACTGAAGCTTTCTTT; cdr3_aa: CAWGQAFTEAFF; j_call: TRBJ1-1; d_call: TRBD1; clone_size: .; v_call: TRBV30
cdr3_nt: TGTGCCAGTGGGGGCGGGGGTTTGAGCTATGGCTACACCTTC; cdr3_aa: CASGGGGLSYGYTF; j_call: TRBJ1-2; d_call: .; clone_size: .; v_call: TRBV19
cdr3_nt: TGTGCCAGCAGCAATGAGGGCTCTGAGCAGTTCTTC; cdr3_aa: CASSNEGSEQFF; j_call: TRBJ2-1; d_call: .; clone_size: .; v_call: TRBV7-2
cdr3_nt: TGTGCCAGTAGACTAGCGGGGGGGCCGGTGGCAGATACGCAGTATTTT; cdr3_aa: CASRLAGGPVADTQYF; j_call: TRBJ2-3; d_call: TRBD2; clone_size: .; v_call: TRBV19
cdr3_nt: TGCAGCGTTGGTCTGCAGGGCACTGAAGCTTTCTTT; cdr3_aa: CSVGLQGTEAFF; j_call: TRBJ1-1; d_call: .; clone_size: .; v_call: TRBV29-1
cdr3_nt: TGTGCCAGCAGTTACATCGGGGGAGGGGACGACGAGCAGTACTTC; cdr3_aa: CASSYIGGGDDEQYF; j_call: TRBJ2-7; d_call: TRBD2; clone_size: .; v_call: TRBV6-5
cdr3_nt: TGTGCCAGCACCCTACAGGGGGGGCAGCCCCAGCATTTT; cdr3_aa: CASTLQGGQPQHF; j_call: TRBJ1-5; d_call: TRBD1; clone_size: .; v_call: TRBV2
cdr3_nt: TGTGCCAGCAGCTTCACAGGGGGCCGGTGGACCGGGGAGCTGTTTTTT; cdr3_aa: CASSFTGGRWTGELFF; j_call: TRBJ2-2; d_call: TRBD1; clone_size: .; v_call: TRBV11-2
cdr3_nt: TGCGCCAGCAGCGCTAGACAGGGGGCATCTGGAAACACCATATATTTT; cdr3_aa: CASSARQGASGNTIYF; j_call: TRBJ1-3; d_call: TRBD1; clone_size: .; v_call: TRBV5-1
cdr3_nt: TGTGCCACCAGCAGAGTAGGGGGCGATTATGGCTACACCTTC; cdr3_aa: CATSRVGGDYGYTF; j_call: TRBJ1-2; d_call: TRBD1; clone_size: .; v_call: TRBV15
cdr3_nt: TGTGCCAGCAGTGAAGCGCTTCTGGATGGACTAGCGGGGGGCACAGATACGCAGTATTTT; cdr3_aa: CASSEALLDGLAGGTDTQYF; j_call: TRBJ2-3; d_call: TRBD2; clone_size: .; v_call: TRBV6-1
cdr3_nt: TGCGCCAGCAGCCCACGGGACAGGTTCGCAAACACTGAAGCTTTCTTT; cdr3_aa: CASSPRDRFANTEAFF; j_call: TRBJ1-1; d_call: TRBD1; clone_size: .; v_call: TRBV4-1
cdr3_nt: TGTGCCTGGAGGACAGGAGGAGAATCACCCCTCCACTTT; cdr3_aa: CAWRTGGESPLHF; j_call: TRBJ1-6; d_call: .; clone_size: .; v_call: TRBV30
cdr3_nt: TGCGCCAGCGGGACAGCCTACAATGAGCAGTTCTTC; cdr3_aa: CASGTAYNEQFF; j_call: TRBJ2-1; d_call: TRBD1; clone_size: .; v_call: TRBV5-1
cdr3_nt: TGTGCCTGGAGTTCAGGTATACAAGAGACCCAGTACTTC; cdr3_aa: CAWSSGIQETQYF; j_call: TRBJ2-5; d_call: .; clone_size: .; v_call: TRBV30
cdr3_nt: TGTGCCACCAGCAGAGCCACAAATAGCAATCAGCCCCAGCATTTT; cdr3_aa: CATSRATNSNQPQHF; j_call: TRBJ1-5; d_call: .; clone_size: .; v_call: TRBV15
cdr3_nt: TGTGCCAGCAGCCAAGGGACACACCGAGGGAACATTCAGTACTTC; cdr3_aa: CASSQGTHRGNIQYF; j_call: TRBJ2-4; d_call: .; clone_size: few; v_call: TRBV7-2
cdr3_nt: TGTGCCAGTAGTATAGTTACAGCCTACGAGCAGTACTTC; cdr3_aa: CASSIVTAYEQYF; j_call: TRBJ2-7; d_call: .; clone_size: .; v_call: TRBV19
cdr3_nt: TGTGCCAGACAGGGGGCCAATGAGCAGTTCTTC; cdr3_aa: CARQGANEQFF; j_call: TRBJ2-1; d_call: TRBD1; clone_size: .; v_call: TRBV2
cdr3_nt: TGTGCCAGCCCGAGTTGGGACAGGGGCACAGATACGCAGTATTTT; cdr3_aa: CASPSWDRGTDTQYF; j_call: TRBJ2-3; d_call: TRBD1; clone_size: .; v_call: TRBV7-9
cdr3_nt: TGTGCCACCAAACCAGGCGGGGCGCAGGGTAATGAGCAGTTCTTC; cdr3_aa: CATKPGGAQGNEQFF; j_call: TRBJ2-1; d_call: .; clone_size: .; v_call: TRBV5-4
cdr3_nt: TGTGCCAGCAGTTTAAAGGCGGGGGGGGCAGATACGCAGTATTTT; cdr3_aa: CASSLKAGGADTQYF; j_call: TRBJ2-3; d_call: TRBD2; clone_size: .; v_call: TRBV6-5
cdr3_nt: TGTGCCAGCAGTTATCCTGGACAGGCAAATGAAAAACTGTTTTTT; cdr3_aa: CASSYPGQANEKLFF; j_call: TRBJ1-4; d_call: TRBD1; clone_size: .; v_call: TRBV6-6
cdr3_nt: TGTGCCAGCAGCCTGACAGGGCCCTACGAGCAGTACTTC; cdr3_aa: CASSLTGPYEQYF; j_call: TRBJ2-7; d_call: TRBD1; clone_size: .; v_call: TRBV2
cdr3_nt: TGTGCCAGCAGTTACTTGGGGGCCACAAGCAATTCACCCCTCCACTTT; cdr3_aa: CASSYLGATSNSPLHF; j_call: TRBJ1-6; d_call: .; clone_size: few; v_call: TRBV6-5
cdr3_nt: TGCGCCAGCAGCCAAGAAACCGGGGGGCCTGGCGGGGAGCTGTTTTTT; cdr3_aa: CASSQETGGPGGELFF; j_call: TRBJ2-2; d_call: .; clone_size: .; v_call: TRBV4-1